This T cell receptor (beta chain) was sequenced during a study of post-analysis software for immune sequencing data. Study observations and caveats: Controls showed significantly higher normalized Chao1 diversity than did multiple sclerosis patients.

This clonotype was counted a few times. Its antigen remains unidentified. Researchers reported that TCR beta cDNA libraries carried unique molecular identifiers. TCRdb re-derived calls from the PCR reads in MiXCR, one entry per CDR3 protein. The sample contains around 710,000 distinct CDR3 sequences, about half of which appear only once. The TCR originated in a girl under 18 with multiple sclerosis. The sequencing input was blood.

The CDR3 loop is CASSQGGGGIYEQYF. CDR3 sequence (DNA): TGCGCCAGCAGCCAAGGAGGTGGTGGGATCTACGAGCAGTACTTC. The chain couples TRBV4-3 to TRBJ2-7; no firm D call. V shed 1 base and J shed 3 bases, with 13 bases lying between them. CDR1 and CDR2 (germline): LGHNA, YSLEER. The CDR3 covers 15 residues.